This entry concerns a single T cell receptor (beta chain). Its antigen is not identified. Trimming at V came to 4 bases and at J to 10 bases, leaving 6 bases not matched to a gene. This CDR3 contains 14 residues. Germline V gene lookup returns CDR1 MGHRA and CDR2 YSYEKL. The data were produced by immunoSEQ multiplex PCR, yet TCRdb's version contains in-frame clones alone and is incomplete. The sample lists around 80,000 clones, approximately 89% occurring once. These data belong to a study of OX40 agonist ivuxolimab in advanced cancers. Overall study context: Partial responses occurred in Three dose-escalation patients, one with hepatocellular carcinoma and two with cutaneous melanoma.

Study-wide findings and caveats: Circulating CD4+ and CD8+ T cells showed clonal expansion by week 6 at 0.1 to 3.0 mg/kg.

The sample here was CD4+ or CD8+ T cells sorted from blood, taken in a trial of the OX40 agonist ivuxolimab. This TCR came from an adult with an advanced solid tumor such as melanoma, head and neck, liver or kidney cancer. The J gene is TRBJ1-6, the V gene TRBV4-1, with 8 bases fitting TRBD1. CDR3: CASSRQGIESPLHF. The DNA of the CDR3 is TGCGCCAGCAGCCGACAGGGGATAGAATCACCCCTCCACTTT.